Detailed here is one TCR beta chain. Antigen: not known. This entry belongs to a study of vaccination and CD4 T cells after COVID-19. Study-level background: Six males and four females, two of them Hispanic, were enrolled as convalescents.

Treatment in this sample: approximately 9-day PBMC culture with coronavirus spike peptide pools or control peptides (ViraFEST assay). ViraFEST stimulated the growth of antigen-specific T cells using peptide pools and subsequently profiled their TCRs by sequencing. Researchers used the Oncomine TCR Beta short-read assay to sequence DNA from cultured CD4+ T cells. MiXCR, applied by TCRdb to the PCR reads, yields one record per CDR3 protein. The profile covers under 20,000 distinct CDR3 sequences, with around 49% appearing a single time and approximately 4% taken by the ten largest. The clonotype was recovered from a human donor who had recovered from COVID-19. What was sequenced was CD4+ T cells from blood, cultured in vitro.

This CDR3 reads CASSRLVSTGELFF. The DNA for the CDR3 is TGTGCCAGCAGCCGACTAGTGAGCACCGGGGAGCTGTTTTTT. The V gene is TRBV7-2, the J gene TRBJ2-2; maybe TRBD2 (6 bases). Germline V gives CDR1 SGHTA, CDR2 FQGNSA. The V and J ends lost 5 bases and 4 bases respectively, with 11 bases between them. The CDR3 spans 14 residues.